The clone carrying this T cell receptor beta chain was seen more than once but under ten times. The CDR3 loop spans 16 amino acids. The germline gives CDR1 GTSNPN, CDR2 SVGIG (reference sequence). J gave up 2 bases and V 0 bases, and 6 bases lay outside the gene matches. This record belongs to a study of blood T cell repertoires in COVID-19. Study information: There were acute and convalescent COVID-19 samples, and they came from the United States, Italy and Spain. Sources were T cells, B-cell-depleted T cells, or PBMCs; the material itself was cDNA or gDNA.

In the source study's methods: Counts of nucleated cells, estimated from reference gene primer amplification, were obtained. The data were produced by immunoSEQ multiplex PCR, yet TCRdb's version contains in-frame clones alone and is incomplete. That table is the source of V, J and clone size, and D and trimming were worked out from the DNA. The table includes roughly 190,000 clones, about 75% detected once. Material: peripheral blood. This receptor was obtained from a woman aged 50 to 60 with active or convalescent COVID-19. The rearrangement joins TRBV30 to TRBJ2-3, with TRBD2 matching 9 bases. CDR3 loop: CAWSVRRGGYTDTQYF. CDR3 bases: TGTGCCTGGAGTGTAAGGCGGGGGGGTTACACAGATACGCAGTATTTT. Full variable domain (remainder filled in from reference TRBV30 and TRBJ2-3): SQTIHQWPATLVQPVGSPLSLECTVEGTSNPNLYWYRQAAGRGLQLLFYSVGIGQISSEVPQNLSASRPQDRQFILSSKKLLLSDSGFYLCAWSVRRGGYTDTQYFGPGTRLTVL.